This entry describes one T cell receptor (beta chain). Antigen: not known. The data belong to a study of identical twins. Study conclusions and caveats: There is a chance that invariant MAIT and iNKT cells partially muddied zero-insertion analyses. Within monozygotic twins, out-of-frame TCR alpha sharing was underestimated by the models. Out-of-frame alpha sequences shared between twins exhibited an excess of low generation probability.

Template switching introduced a universal primer site, and the cDNA bore unique molecular identifiers. TCRdb reprocessed the 5' RACE reads via MiXCR and lists one record per CDR3 protein. The sample lists around 1.7 million distinct CDR3 sequences; roughly a third were seen once. Looked up from germline, CDR1 is MDHEN and CDR2 is SYDVKM. Trimming took 6 bases from V and 1 from J, leaving 19 bases between them. The CDR3 length is 18 residues. The V and J genes are TRBV28 and TRBJ1-6; tentatively, D is TRBD1 (6 bases). This clonotype was sampled from a newborn girl in good health. Sequencing was carried out using cord blood. CDR3 sequence (DNA): TGTGCCAGCAGGAATCCAACAGGGAAGGAATCCTATAATTCACCCCTCCACTTT. This translates into CASRNPTGKESYNSPLHF.